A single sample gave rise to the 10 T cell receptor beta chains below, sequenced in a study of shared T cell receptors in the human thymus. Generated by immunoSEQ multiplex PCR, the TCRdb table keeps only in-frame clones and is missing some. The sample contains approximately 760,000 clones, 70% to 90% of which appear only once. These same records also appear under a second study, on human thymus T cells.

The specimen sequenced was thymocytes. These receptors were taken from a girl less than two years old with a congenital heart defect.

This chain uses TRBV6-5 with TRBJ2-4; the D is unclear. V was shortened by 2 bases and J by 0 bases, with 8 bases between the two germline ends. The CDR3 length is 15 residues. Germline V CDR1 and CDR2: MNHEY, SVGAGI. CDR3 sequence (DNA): TGTGCCAGCAGTTACCGCGCAGGAGCCAAAAACATTCAGTACTTC. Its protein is CASSYRAGAKNIQYF.

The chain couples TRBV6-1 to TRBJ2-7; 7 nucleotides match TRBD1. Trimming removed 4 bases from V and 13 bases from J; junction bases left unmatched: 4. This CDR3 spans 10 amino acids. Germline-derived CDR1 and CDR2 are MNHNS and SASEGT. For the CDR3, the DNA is TGTGCCAGCAGTGGGACAGGATGTTACTTC. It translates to CASSGTGCYF.

This CDR3 reads CASSQDPGTYEQYF. In DNA, the CDR3 is TGCGCCAGCAGCCAAGATCCAGGCACCTACGAGCAGTACTTC. V and J are TRBV4-1 and TRBJ2-7; D gene unclear. This CDR3 contains 14 residues. The germline gives CDR1 MGHRA, CDR2 YSYEKL. With 0 bases removed from V and 2 bases from J, the gap between germline ends came to 8 bases.

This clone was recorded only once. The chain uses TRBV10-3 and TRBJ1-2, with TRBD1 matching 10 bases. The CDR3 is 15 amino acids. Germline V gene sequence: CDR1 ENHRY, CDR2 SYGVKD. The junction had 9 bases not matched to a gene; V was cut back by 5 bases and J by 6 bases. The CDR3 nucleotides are TGTGCCATCAGTCCCGACGACAGGGGGCGCAATGGCTACACCTTC. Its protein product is CAISPDDRGRNGYTF.

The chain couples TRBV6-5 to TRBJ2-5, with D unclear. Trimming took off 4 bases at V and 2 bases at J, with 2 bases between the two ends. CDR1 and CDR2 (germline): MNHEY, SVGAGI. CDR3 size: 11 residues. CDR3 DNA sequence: TGTGCCAGCAGTTCGCAAGAGACCCAGTACTTC. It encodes CASSSQETQYF.

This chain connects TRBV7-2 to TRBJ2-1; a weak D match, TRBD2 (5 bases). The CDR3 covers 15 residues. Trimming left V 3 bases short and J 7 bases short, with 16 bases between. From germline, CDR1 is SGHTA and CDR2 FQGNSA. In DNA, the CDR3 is TGTGCCAGCAGCTTGGACTGCCGGGCAACGAATGAGCAGTTCTTC. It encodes CASSLDCRATNEQFF.

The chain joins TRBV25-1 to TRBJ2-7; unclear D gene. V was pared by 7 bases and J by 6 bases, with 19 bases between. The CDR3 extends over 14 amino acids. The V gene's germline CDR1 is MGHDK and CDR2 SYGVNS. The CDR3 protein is CASTATDKVAEQYF. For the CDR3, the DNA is TGTGCCAGCACTGCAACCGACAAGGTTGCCGAGCAGTACTTC.

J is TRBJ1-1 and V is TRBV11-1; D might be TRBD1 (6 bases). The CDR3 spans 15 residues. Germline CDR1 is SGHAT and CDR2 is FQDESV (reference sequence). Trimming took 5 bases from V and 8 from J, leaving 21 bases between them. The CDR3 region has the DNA TGTGCCAGCAGCCCGGTGGCACAGGGAGAAGGCGAAGCTTTCTTT. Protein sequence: CASSPVAQGEGEAFF.

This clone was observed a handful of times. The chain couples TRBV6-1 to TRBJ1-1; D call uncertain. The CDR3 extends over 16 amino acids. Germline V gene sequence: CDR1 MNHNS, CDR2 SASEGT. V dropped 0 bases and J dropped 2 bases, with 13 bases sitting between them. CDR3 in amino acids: CASSEAESGPNTEAFF. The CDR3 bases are TGTGCCAGCAGTGAAGCGGAGAGCGGACCTAACACTGAAGCTTTCTTT.

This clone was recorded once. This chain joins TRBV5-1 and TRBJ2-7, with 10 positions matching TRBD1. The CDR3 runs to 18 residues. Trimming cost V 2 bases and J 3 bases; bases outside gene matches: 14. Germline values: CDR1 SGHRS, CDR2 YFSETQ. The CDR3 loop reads CASSLYPRLDRGDYEQYF. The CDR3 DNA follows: TGCGCCAGCAGCTTATACCCCCGTTTGGACAGGGGGGACTACGAGCAGTACTTC.